This T cell receptor beta chain was retrieved from a study of cytomegalovirus exposure and HLA in healthy donors. Points from the study as a whole: The authors confirmed in vitro that a few CMV-associated chains were specific for CMV antigens.

The count of this clone is one. Its antigen remains unknown. With 60 Vbeta and 13 Jbeta primers, the PCR was carried out. Clones were read by immunoSEQ multiplex PCR, and TCRdb kept only the in-frame ones, dropping some. The data hold over 110,000 clones, with roughly 79% observed a single time. V shed 4 bases, J shed 7 bases, and the junction held 3 bases outside the gene matches. CDR3 length: 11 residues. The germline CDR1 and CDR2 sequences are SQVTM and ANQGSEA. Sequences were obtained from PBMCs. The chain is built from TRBV29-1 and TRBJ1-2, with 7 bases aligning to TRBD1. This TCR came from a man between 18 and 29 years old in good health and CMV-seronegative. In DNA form, the CDR3 reads TGCAGCGTTGGGACAGGACGTGGCTACACCTTC. Translated, it gives CSVGTGRGYTF.